The next 32 T cell receptor beta chains were all read from a single sample in a study of T cell responses to AZD1222 COVID-19 vaccine (dated by TCRdb to the early 2020s). Libraries were prepared through the immunoSEQ multiplex PCR assay. Entries here come from immuneACCESS through TCRdb and include only in-frame sequences with V and J called. Some clones fail to appear in such tables; in the studies checked, an unresolved V gene covers under half of the shortfall, and the cause of the remainder is unknown. Here the sample has around 20,000 clones; approximately 84% occur a single time. The ten largest clones represent roughly 16% of the sample. What the time point label conveys for this sample: about 28 days (+/-7) after the second vaccine dose. Material: peripheral blood, obtained 28 days after the second AZD1222 dose. The receptors derive from an adult who received the AZD1222 COVID-19 vaccine.

The chain couples TRBV5-6 to TRBJ1-5, with D possibly being TRBD1 (6 bases). Trimming took 2 bases from V and 0 from J, leaving 9 bases between them. The CDR3 consists of 15 residues. Germline values: CDR1 SGHDT, CDR2 YYEEEE. The CDR3 nucleotides read TGTGCCAGCAGCTTAGGACAGAATAGCAATCAGCCCCAGCATTTT. Its protein product is CASSLGQNSNQPQHF. Variable domain in full (rest from reference TRBV5-6 and TRBJ1-5): DAGVTQSPTHLIKTRGQQVTLRCSPKSGHDTVSWYQQALGQGPQFIFQYYEEEERQRGNFPDRFSGHQFPNYSSELNVNALLLGDSALYLCASSLGQNSNQPQHFGDGTRLSIL.

The chain recombines TRBV11-1 with TRBJ2-5; 8 bases line up with TRBD1. The junction had 3 bases not matched to a gene; V was cut back by 2 bases and J by 1 base. CDR3 length: 15 amino acids. CDR1 and CDR2 from the germline V gene are SGHAT and FQDESV (reference sequence). CDR3 region: CASSLKTGAQETQYF. CDR3 in DNA: TGTGCCAGCAGCTTAAAGACAGGGGCCCAAGAGACCCAGTACTTC. Variable domain in full (rest from reference TRBV11-1 and TRBJ2-5): EAEVAQSPRYKITEKSQAVAFWCDPISGHATLYWYRQILGQGPELLVQFQDESVVDDSQLPKDRFSAERLKGVDSTLKIQPAELGDSAMYLCASSLKTGAQETQYFGPGTRLLVL.

The V call is TRBV7-2, the J call TRBJ2-7; D perhaps matches TRBD2 (5 bases). Germline CDR1 and CDR2: SGHTA and FQGNSA. The CDR3 has 13 residues. V was pared by 5 bases and J by 0 bases, with 8 bases between. CDR3 coding DNA: TGTGCCAGCAGCGTCAGCGGCTCCTACGAGCAGTACTTC. Protein product: CASSVSGSYEQYF.

This clone showed up just a few times. This chain links TRBV6-5 with TRBJ1-4; 8 bases agree with TRBD1. J gave up 10 bases and V 7 bases, and 11 bases lay outside the gene matches. The CDR3 extends over 14 amino acids. From germline, CDR1 is MNHEY and CDR2 SVGAGI. The CDR3 nucleotides are TGTGCCAGCACCCAGACAGGGGAAGTCCGAAAACTGTTTTTT. Protein sequence: CASTQTGEVRKLFF.

The chain is built from TRBV9 and TRBJ2-3, with D unresolved. In germline, CDR1 is SGDLS, CDR2 YYNGEE. V lost 3 bases and J lost 5, with 10 bases in between. CDR3 size: 13 residues. In DNA form, the CDR3 reads TGTGCCAGCAGCGCGACCCTCCGAGATACGCAGTATTTT. This gives the protein CASSATLRDTQYF.

The chain is built from TRBV6-5 and TRBJ2-7, with D maybe TRBD2 (6 bases). This CDR3 has 15 amino acids. CDR1 MNHEY and CDR2 SVGAGI come from the germline V gene. Deletions cut 3 bases from V and 0 bases from J, with 12 bases between. CDR3: CASSYTASDSYEQYF. CDR3 coding DNA: TGTGCCAGCAGTTATACGGCTAGCGACTCCTACGAGCAGTACTTC.

A few counts support this clone. This sequence joins TRBV4-1 and TRBJ1-1, with TRBD1 as a possible D gene (6 bases). In germline, CDR1 is MGHRA, CDR2 YSYEKL. The length of the CDR3 is 13 residues. V dropped 0 bases and J dropped 8 bases, with 10 bases sitting between them. The CDR3 region has the DNA TGCGCCAGCAGCCAAGATGGACAGAGAGAAGCTTTCTTT. Amino acid sequence: CASSQDGQREAFF.

The chain has TRBV5-1 and TRBJ1-4; possible D gene TRBD1, 6 bases. Germline lookup yields CDR1 SGHRS and CDR2 YFSETQ. Between the trimmed V and J ends, which lost 3 bases and 6 bases, there was a span of 15 bases. The CDR3 extends over 15 amino acids. The CDR3 region is CASSSVGGGDEKLFF. In DNA, the CDR3 is TGCGCCAGCAGCTCAGTGGGAGGGGGAGATGAAAAACTGTTTTTT.

Only one count was recorded for this clone. This rearrangement joins TRBV11-2 to TRBJ2-3, with 8 positions matching TRBD2. The germline V gene encodes CDR1 SGHAT and CDR2 FQNNGV. Trimming at V came to 2 bases and at J to 5 bases, leaving 9 bases not matched to a gene. The CDR3 spans 16 residues. DNA for the CDR3: TGTGCCAGCAGCTTAAGTCTCGGGAGGGGGGAAGATACGCAGTATTTT. Its translation: CASSLSLGRGEDTQYF.

V usage is TRBV11-2 and J usage is TRBJ1-1, with D uncertain. This CDR3 has 11 amino acids. The germline gives CDR1 SGHAT, CDR2 FQNNGV. Trimming removed 4 bases from V and 11 bases from J, with 11 bases in between. CDR3 residues: CASSSGFEAFF. The DNA of the CDR3 is TGTGCCAGCAGCTCCGGGTTTGAGGCTTTCTTT.

The chain joins TRBV11-2 to TRBJ1-6; D call uncertain. The CDR3 totals 15 residues. Trimming removed 6 bases at V and 0 bases at J, with 9 bases between. CDR1 is SGHAT, CDR2 FQNNGV, per germline. DNA of the CDR3: TGTGCCAGCAGGGAAGGGAGCTCCTATAATTCACCCCTCCACTTT. Translated, it gives CASREGSSYNSPLHF.

The chain employs TRBV27 and TRBJ1-6; D is undetermined. The CDR3 spans 17 residues. Trimming left V 2 bases short and J 7 bases short, with 18 bases between. The germline CDR1 and CDR2 sequences are MNHEY and SMNVEV (reference sequence). CDR3 in amino acids: CASSLTYLALENSPLHF. In DNA form, the CDR3 reads TGTGCCAGCAGTTTAACCTACTTAGCCCTTGAAAATTCACCCCTCCACTTT.

The chain links TRBV29-1 to TRBJ2-1; 7 bases are shared with TRBD1. The V segment lost 4 bases and the J segment 4 bases; nucleotides outside the gene matches: 13. CDR1 and CDR2 from the germline V gene are SQVTM and ANQGSEA. The CDR3 runs 16 residues. In nucleotides, the CDR3 is TGCAGCGTTGTAATCGGTCGGGGACAGCCGTACAATGAGCAGTTCTTC. Encoded protein: CSVVIGRGQPYNEQFF.

The CDR3 spells CASRQGAYGYTF. The CDR3 DNA reads TGTGCCAGTCGACAGGGGGCCTATGGCTACACCTTC. The rearrangement joins TRBV6-5 to TRBJ1-2, with TRBD1 matching over 10 bases. The V and J ends lost 9 bases and 4 bases, in that order; junction bases with no gene match: 2. There are 12 residues in the CDR3. CDR1 and CDR2 from the germline V gene are MNHEY and SVGAGI.

The chain uses TRBV7-2 and TRBJ2-7; D is unclear. The CDR3 runs 15 residues. The germline gives CDR1 SGHTA, CDR2 FQGNSA. Trimming took off 2 bases at V and 0 bases at J, with 11 bases between the two ends. The CDR3 spells CASSLTRLSSYEQYF. As DNA, the CDR3 is TGTGCCAGCAGCTTAACCCGTTTGAGCTCCTACGAGCAGTACTTC.

The chain uses TRBV30 and TRBJ1-6; D gene unclear. The V end was cut by 4 bases, the J end by 4 bases, with 8 bases between. The germline CDR1 and CDR2 sequences are GTSNPN and SVGIG (reference sequence). This CDR3 region has 13 residues. CDR3 sequence (DNA): TGTGCCTGGACGGGCATATATAATTCACCCCTCCACTTT. The encoded protein is CAWTGIYNSPLHF.

CDR3 sequence reads: CAGGRGPEKLFF. DNA for the CDR3: TGTGCCGGAGGCAGGGGGCCTGAAAAACTGTTTTTT. The V call is TRBV28, the J call TRBJ1-4; 8 nucleotides agree with TRBD1. The germline V gene has CDR1 MDHEN and CDR2 SYDVKM. This CDR3 comprises 12 residues. V lost 11 bases to trimming and J lost 7 bases; unmatched junction nucleotides: 6.

V and J are TRBV19 and TRBJ2-2; 16 nucleotides line up with TRBD2. Looked up from germline, CDR1 is LNHDA and CDR2 is SQIVND (reference sequence). The CDR3 is 21 residues long. V was clipped by 5 bases and J by 1 base; unmatched bases: 13. The CDR3: CASSPGREGLAGGLNTGELFF. Written as DNA, the CDR3 is TGTGCCAGTAGTCCAGGCAGGGAGGGACTAGCGGGAGGGCTGAACACCGGGGAGCTGTTTTTT.

V usage is TRBV10-1 and J usage is TRBJ2-1; unclear D gene. The CDR3 runs 13 residues. Trimming removed 6 bases at V and 5 bases at J, with 11 bases between. Germline-derived CDR1 and CDR2 are WNHNN and SYGVQD (reference sequence). The CDR3, as DNA: TGCGCCAGCAGCCGAATGGCCAACAATGAGCAGTTCTTC. Protein sequence: CASSRMANNEQFF.

The chain links TRBV28 to TRBJ1-6; TRBD1 matches 9 bases. V lost 7 bases and J lost 10; bases outside the gene matches: 5. Per the germline V gene, CDR1 is MDHEN and CDR2 is SYDVKM. The CDR3 consists of 13 residues. This chain's CDR3 is CASKRQGVSPLHF. The CDR3 DNA reads TGTGCCAGCAAAAGACAGGGGGTCTCACCCCTCCACTTT.

The chain recombines TRBV24-1 with TRBJ2-1; D ambiguous. The CDR3 is made up of 13 amino acids. Germline CDR1 and CDR2: KGHDR and SFDVKD. V gave up 4 bases and J gave up 8 bases, with 11 bases separating them. In DNA form, the CDR3 reads TGTGCCACCAGTGACCCCCTCGGGCATGAGCAGTTCTTC. It encodes CATSDPLGHEQFF.

V gene TRBV9 combines with J gene TRBJ2-7; tentatively, D is TRBD1 or TRBD2 (5 bases each). Trimming removed 0 bases from V and 2 bases from J, with 9 bases in between. Germline V gene sequence: CDR1 SGDLS, CDR2 YYNGEE. This CDR3 region has 14 residues. CDR3 DNA sequence: TGTGCCAGCAGCGTAGATCAGGGACCCTACGAGCAGTACTTC. Translation: CASSVDQGPYEQYF.

The CDR3 region is CASSRQGGQPQHF. CDR3 sequence (DNA): TGTGCCAGTAGTAGACAGGGGGGACAGCCCCAGCATTTT. The V gene is TRBV19, the J gene TRBJ1-5; 9 nucleotides align to TRBD1. V shed 4 bases and J 7 bases; nucleotides not matched to a gene: 2. CDR1 is LNHDA, CDR2 SQIVND, per germline (reference sequence). The CDR3 is 13 amino acids.

The gene calls are TRBV7-2 and TRBJ1-1, with TRBD1 as a possible D gene (5 bases). There are 13 residues in the CDR3. The germline V and J ends were trimmed by 4 bases and 5 bases, with 11 bases remaining between them. Germline V gene sequence: CDR1 SGHTA, CDR2 FQGNSA. CDR3 residues: CASSSIQGTEAFF. CDR3 nucleotides: TGTGCCAGCAGCTCAATCCAGGGAACTGAAGCTTTCTTT.

The chain joins TRBV7-2 to TRBJ1-2; D call uncertain. Looked up from germline, CDR1 is SGHTA and CDR2 is FQGNSA. This CDR3 spans 15 amino acids. The germline V and J ends were trimmed by 1 base and 4 bases, with 13 bases remaining between them. CDR3 protein: CASSLGAGRGYGYTF. The CDR3 DNA reads as TGTGCCAGCAGCTTAGGGGCGGGCAGAGGCTATGGCTACACCTTC.

The chain joins TRBV9 to TRBJ2-7; D remains unclear. V lost 2 bases, J lost 6 bases, and 12 bases lay in between. This CDR3 has 13 amino acids. Germline-derived CDR1 and CDR2 are SGDLS and YYNGEE. The CDR3 reads CASSVIGWGEQYF. Written as DNA, the CDR3 is TGTGCCAGCAGCGTGATCGGATGGGGCGAGCAGTACTTC.

This clone was seen only a few times. Other nucleotide sequences in the sample specify the same CDR3. J is TRBJ2-1 and V is TRBV5-1, with D tentatively TRBD1 (5 bases). Trimming removed 3 bases at V and 8 bases at J, with 9 bases between. Germline V lookup: CDR1 SGHRS, CDR2 YFSETQ. This CDR3 has 12 residues. The CDR3 region is CASSWGGDEQFF. The CDR3 DNA follows: TGCGCCAGCAGCTGGGGCGGCGATGAGCAGTTCTTC.

V is TRBV18 and J is TRBJ1-6; no clear D gene. The CDR3 sequence is 15 residues long. Germline V lookup: CDR1 KGHSH, CDR2 LQKENI. Trimming cost V 6 bases and J 5 bases, with 14 bases left between them. The CDR3: CASSSDPPDNSPLHF. In DNA form, the CDR3 reads TGTGCCAGCTCTTCCGATCCCCCCGATAATTCACCCCTCCACTTT.

The gene calls are TRBV29-1 and TRBJ2-7, with D perhaps given as TRBD1 or TRBD2 (6 bases each). The CDR3 has 15 amino acids. Looked up from germline, CDR1 is SQVTM and CDR2 is ANQGSEA. V shed 0 bases and J shed 7 bases, with 19 bases lying between them. The chain's CDR3 is CSVEDRSRGVKEQYF. The CDR3 DNA reads as TGCAGCGTTGAAGATCGGTCTAGGGGGGTGAAGGAGCAGTACTTC.

The chain is built from TRBV6-2 or TRBV6-3 and TRBJ2-3, with D unclear. With 2 bases removed from V and 4 bases from J, the gap between germline ends came to 7 bases. Germline V lookup: CDR1 MNHEY, CDR2 SVGEGT. The CDR3 extends over 13 amino acids. The CDR3 nucleotides read TGTGCCAGCAGTTACACCAAATCAGATACGCAGTATTTT. Translation gives CASSYTKSDTQYF.

The V call is TRBV30, the J call TRBJ2-3, with 11 bases fitting TRBD2. Germline trimming cut 7 bases from V and 4 bases from J; bases unmatched to any gene: 1. There are 12 residues in the CDR3. Germline V gene sequence: CDR1 GTSNPN, CDR2 SVGIG (reference sequence). CDR3 region: CALGLAADTQYF. For the CDR3, the DNA is TGTGCCTTGGGACTAGCGGCAGATACGCAGTATTTT.

V and J are TRBV4-2 and TRBJ1-3; D is undetermined. The CDR3 runs to 15 residues. V lost 6 bases, J lost 1 base, and 13 bases lay in between. Germline-derived CDR1 and CDR2 are LGHNA and YNFKEQ. The CDR3 region has the DNA TGTGCCAGCAGTACCAAAGAGGCGTCTGGAAACACCATATATTTT. This encodes CASSTKEASGNTIYF.